These 25 T cell receptor beta chains came from one sample sequenced in a study of cytomegalovirus exposure and HLA in healthy donors. Use of 60 Vbeta and 13 Jbeta primers characterized the PCR. Only in-frame clones appear in the TCRdb table, and some are missing; sequencing was by immunoSEQ multiplex PCR. The sample has about 84,000 clones, 63% seen once; the top ten hold roughly 15%. The material sequenced was PBMCs. Receptor source: a middle-aged woman in good health and CMV-seropositive.

The V and J genes are TRBV7-2 and TRBJ2-7, with D perhaps TRBD1 (5 bases). The CDR3 loop spans 14 amino acids. Germline V lookup: CDR1 SGHTA, CDR2 FQGNSA. V dropped 5 bases and J dropped 1 base, with 12 bases sitting between them. CDR3 amino acids: CASSPNRQSYEQYF. CDR3 nucleotide sequence: TGTGCCAGCAGCCCCAACCGACAGTCCTACGAGCAGTACTTC. Variable domain in full (rest from reference TRBV7-2 and TRBJ2-7): GAGVSQSPSNKVTEKGKDVELRCDPISGHTALYWYRQSLGQGLEFLIYFQGNSAPDKSGLPSDRFSAERTGGSVSTLTIQRTQQEDSAVYLCASSPNRQSYEQYFGPGTRLTVT.

The chain joins TRBV27 to TRBJ1-1, with D possibly matching TRBD1 (6 bases). The CDR3 contains 16 residues. Trimming shortened V by 6 bases and J by 5 bases, and 22 bases separated the two germline ends. Per the germline V gene, CDR1 is MNHEY and CDR2 is SMNVEV (reference sequence). CDR3 DNA: TGTGCCAGCAGCCTTACGATGGGGGGGCGTTGGACTGAAGCTTTCTTT. Its translation: CASSLTMGGRWTEAFF.

This chain connects TRBV19 to TRBJ2-7; 10 bases map to TRBD2. The CDR3 contains 15 residues. Looked up from germline, CDR1 is LNHDA and CDR2 is SQIVND (reference sequence). Unmatched junction bases numbered 7, after V lost 1 base and J lost 7 bases. The CDR3 here is CASSIASGRAYEQYF. CDR3 sequence (DNA): TGTGCCAGTAGTATAGCGAGCGGGAGGGCATATGAGCAGTACTTC.

This clone showed up just once. As the CDR3 is not closed by the conserved phenylalanine or tryptophan, this likely results from a read error. CDR3 residues: CASSPGTGANQPQHS. DNA of the CDR3: TGCGCCAGCAGCCCCGGGACAGGGGCAAATCAGCCCCAGCATTCT. The rearrangement links TRBV5-1 to TRBJ1-5, with 10 bases lining up with TRBD1. The J segment lost 4 bases and the V segment lost 4 bases, leaving 5 bases of the junction unmatched. The germline gives CDR1 SGHRS, CDR2 YFSETQ. The length of the CDR3 is 15 residues.

A note on this clone: Mismatch with germline at one junction end may stem from a read error. This chain connects TRBV25-1 to TRBJ2-7; D gene uncertain. This CDR3 has 11 amino acids. The germline CDR1 and CDR2 sequences are MGHDK and SYGVNS. The CDR3 sequence is CASSEYGVPHF. The CDR3 DNA reads TGTGCCAGCAGTGAATATGGAGTACCCCACTTC.

The chain recombines TRBV4-2 with TRBJ2-5, with 8 bases identical to TRBD2. With V trimmed by 0 bases and J by 2 bases, 5 bases remained unmatched. The germline V gene encodes CDR1 LGHNA and CDR2 YNFKEQ. The CDR3 length is 16 residues. CDR3 coding DNA: TGTGCCAGCAGCCAAGAAGTAAGCGGGGGTCAAGAGACCCAGTACTTC. This translates into CASSQEVSGGQETQYF.

In this sample, this clone turned up a few times. The rearrangement joins TRBV7-2 to TRBJ1-3; 7 nucleotides line up with TRBD1. Germline V gives CDR1 SGHTA, CDR2 FQGNSA. The V and J ends lost 1 base and 4 bases, in that order; junction bases with no gene match: 4. This CDR3 contains 15 residues. Here the CDR3 reads CASSLVTGPGNTIYF. CDR3 nucleotide sequence: TGTGCCAGCAGCTTAGTGACAGGGCCCGGAAACACCATATATTTT.

The chain recombines TRBV27 with TRBJ2-7; 13 bases agree with TRBD2. The ends lost 7 bases at V and 4 bases at J; junction bases unmatched: 10. The CDR3 has 16 amino acids. Looked up from germline, CDR1 is MNHEY and CDR2 is SMNVEV (reference sequence). In nucleotides, the CDR3 is TGTGCCAGCAAAATCGGGACTAGCGGGATAGGTTACGAGCAGTACTTC. Residues: CASKIGTSGIGYEQYF.

The rearrangement joins TRBV28 to TRBJ2-7; D uncertain. Germline V lookup: CDR1 MDHEN, CDR2 SYDVKM. The CDR3 contains 12 residues. V was trimmed by 2 bases and J by 4 bases, leaving 6 bases between them. The CDR3 region has the DNA TGTGCCAGCAGTTTAAAGACATACGAGCAGTACTTC. This encodes CASSLKTYEQYF.

The V and J genes are TRBV6-5 and TRBJ2-5; 10 positions agree with TRBD2. Germline loops: CDR1 MNHEY, CDR2 SVGAGI. Trimming took 0 bases from V and 3 from J; bases not matched to a gene: 1. This CDR3 is built from 15 residues. CDR3: CASSYSLAGEETQYF. CDR3 bases: TGTGCCAGCAGTTACTCCCTAGCGGGAGAAGAGACCCAGTACTTC.

The rearrangement joins TRBV7-3 to TRBJ1-1; D gene unclear. Germline V CDR1 and CDR2: SGHTA, FQGTGA. V dropped 5 bases and J dropped 5 bases, with 21 bases sitting between them. The CDR3 sequence is 16 residues long. The CDR3 loop is CASSPLPPHRGTEAFF. The DNA of the CDR3 is TGTGCCAGCAGCCCCCTTCCTCCCCATCGGGGAACTGAAGCTTTCTTT. Complete variable domain (other parts from reference TRBV7-3 and TRBJ1-1): GAGVSQTPSNKVTEKGKYVELRCDPISGHTALYWYRQSLGQGPEFLIYFQGTGAADDSGLPNDRFFAVRPEGSVSTLKIQRTERGDSAVYLCASSPLPPHRGTEAFFGQGTRLTVV.

J is TRBJ2-7 and V is TRBV28; 11 nucleotides agree with TRBD2. This CDR3 contains 19 residues. The ends lost 5 bases at V and 0 bases at J; junction bases unmatched: 15. CDR1 is MDHEN and CDR2 is SYDVKM in the germline V gene. CDR3 DNA sequence: TGTGCCAGCAGTCCCCGGGCTAGCGGGAGGTTCCATTACTCCTACGAGCAGTACTTC. It encodes CASSPRASGRFHYSYEQYF.

The chain carries TRBV10-1 and TRBJ1-2; 10 bases align to TRBD1. Germline CDR1 is WNHNN and CDR2 is SYGVQD (reference sequence). The CDR3 consists of 14 residues. V shed 3 bases and J 7 bases; nucleotides not matched to a gene: 5. CDR3 nucleotides: TGCGCCAGCAGTGATTCGGACAGGGGGGGTGGCTACACCTTC. It codes for CASSDSDRGGGYTF.

This clone showed up just a few times. The gene calls are TRBV28 and TRBJ2-1; 7 bases agree with TRBD1. The J segment lost 5 bases and the V segment lost 9 bases, leaving 7 bases of the junction unmatched. Germline lookup yields CDR1 MDHEN and CDR2 SYDVKM. The CDR3 is 13 amino acids. The CDR3 loop reads CARTDRVDNEQFF. CDR3 DNA sequence: TGTGCCAGAACAGACAGGGTAGACAATGAGCAGTTCTTC. Full variable domain (outside the CDR3, taken from reference TRBV28 and TRBJ2-1): DVKVTQSSRYLVKRTGEKVFLECVQDMDHENMFWYRQDPGLGLRLIYFSYDVKMKEKGDIPEGYSVSREKKERFSLILESASTNQTSMYLCARTDRVDNEQFFGPGTRLTVL.

The chain recombines TRBV2 with TRBJ2-5, with D possibly being TRBD1 (5 bases). V gave up 6 bases and J gave up 1 base, with 15 bases separating them. This CDR3 spans 15 amino acids. Germline CDR1 reads SNHLY; CDR2 reads FYNNEI. The CDR3 loop reads CASRGASSAQETQYF. CDR3 bases: TGTGCCAGCAGAGGGGCTTCGTCCGCCCAAGAGACCCAGTACTTC.

The J gene is TRBJ2-7, the V gene TRBV4-3; 11 bases fit TRBD1. Trimming at V came to 4 bases and at J to 3 bases, leaving 5 bases not matched to a gene. The CDR3 spans 15 residues. Germline CDR1 is LGHNA and CDR2 is YSLEER. CDR3 protein: CASSLTGTGGYEQYF. The DNA for the CDR3 is TGCGCCAGCAGCCTTACCGGGACAGGGGGCTACGAGCAGTACTTC.

The V call is TRBV2, the J call TRBJ2-3; 8 bases agree with TRBD2. The CDR3 consists of 16 residues. Germline V gives CDR1 SNHLY, CDR2 FYNNEI. V lost 6 bases and J lost 2; bases outside the gene matches: 10. The CDR3 loop is CASRARLARATDTQYF. Written as DNA, the CDR3 is TGTGCCAGCAGGGCCCGACTAGCGAGGGCCACAGATACGCAGTATTTT.

This clone was recorded a few times. In DNA, the CDR3 is TGCGCCAGCGGATCGGCAGCGCGGGGCCTCTATGGCTACACCTTC. Protein product: CASGSAARGLYGYTF. V usage is TRBV4-1 and J usage is TRBJ1-2; D is possibly TRBD1 (5 bases). Between the trimmed V and J ends, which lost 8 bases and 4 bases, there was a span of 20 bases. CDR3 length: 15 amino acids. In germline, CDR1 is MGHRA, CDR2 YSYEKL.

This clone was detected only once. The chain employs TRBV2 and TRBJ2-5; D may be TRBD2 (6 bases). V lost 8 bases, J lost 1 base, and 8 bases lay in between. Germline CDR1 reads SNHLY; CDR2 reads FYNNEI. CDR3 length: 12 residues. The CDR3 nucleotides read TGTGCCAGCCGGGGGTCCCAAGAGACCCAGTACTTC. Translating it yields CASRGSQETQYF.

The chain is built from TRBV19 and TRBJ2-5; 8 bases align to TRBD2. CDR1 is LNHDA and CDR2 is SQIVND in the germline V gene (reference sequence). Trimming at V came to 10 bases and at J to 4 bases, leaving 5 bases not matched to a gene. CDR3 length: 12 amino acids. CDR3 nucleotide sequence: TGTGCCACCTCGGGGGGGAGAGAGACCCAGTACTTC. This translates into CATSGGRETQYF.

The rearrangement joins TRBV10-3 to TRBJ2-7, with 14 positions matching TRBD2. The length of the CDR3 is 18 residues. CDR1 ENHRY and CDR2 SYGVKD come from the germline V gene. J lost 0 bases, V lost 0 bases, and 4 bases had no gene match. CDR3 sequence (DNA): TGTGCCATCAGTGAGTCCGGACTAGCGGGAGGCCACTCCTACGAGCAGTACTTC. Translation gives CAISESGLAGGHSYEQYF.

V gene TRBV6-5 combines with J gene TRBJ2-7, with TRBD2 matching over 8 bases. Germline V gives CDR1 MNHEY, CDR2 SVGAGI. This CDR3 has 14 amino acids. V gave up 5 bases and J gave up 2 bases; unmatched junction bases: 5. The CDR3 reads CASSPVAGPYEQYF. DNA of the CDR3: TGTGCCAGCAGTCCTGTAGCGGGACCCTACGAGCAGTACTTC.

This chain connects TRBV5-1 to TRBJ2-1; 8 bases map to TRBD2. CDR3 length equals 15 residues. The germline V gene has CDR1 SGHRS and CDR2 YFSETQ. The trim removed 2 bases at V and 5 bases at J, leaving 6 bases unmatched. CDR3: CASSLAGATHNEQFF. The CDR3 nucleotides are TGCGCCAGCAGCTTAGCGGGAGCTACCCACAATGAGCAGTTCTTC.

The CDR3 sequence: CASSLGPGTGMEEQYF. The CDR3 DNA follows: TGTGCCAGCAGCTTAGGGCCCGGGACAGGGATGGAAGAGCAGTACTTC. The V call is TRBV7-8, the J call TRBJ2-7; 9 bases line up with TRBD1. The CDR3 runs 16 residues. Germline lookup yields CDR1 SGHVS and CDR2 FQNEAQ. V lost 1 base, J lost 7 bases, and 11 bases stayed unmatched.

The CDR3 nucleotides read TGTGCCAGCAGCCCCCCGGCTAGCAGGGAGACCCAGTACTTC. The encoded protein is CASSPPASRETQYF. The rearrangement uses TRBV7-7 and TRBJ2-5; D may be TRBD2 (5 bases). Trimming stripped 5 bases from V and 5 bases from J, with 15 bases between. CDR1 SSHAT and CDR2 FNYEAQ come from the germline V gene (reference sequence). The CDR3 is 14 residues long.